These 19 T cell receptor beta chains were all obtained from the same sample, sequenced in a study of T cells in Graves' hyperthyroidism and ophthalmopathy. There were TCR beta CDR3 regions amplified from RNA transcripts. A set of HTBI primers served as the primers for a first-round RT-PCR of the TCR CDR3. From the multiplex PCR reads, TCRdb called clonotypes with MiXCR, one entry per CDR3 protein. The table has 270,000 or so distinct CDR3 sequences, approximately 26% seen once. What was sequenced was blood. Every receptor here comes from a man aged 35-49 years with Graves' hyperthyroidism that later progressed to Graves' ophthalmopathy.

This clonotype came up a few times. The rearrangement uses TRBV11-2 and TRBJ2-1, with TRBD1 matching 9 bases. The length of the CDR3 is 16 residues. The V and J ends lost 2 bases and 3 bases, in that order; junction bases with no gene match: 5. CDR1 is SGHAT and CDR2 is FQNNGV in the germline V gene. The CDR3 here is CASSLHRDRVYNEQFF. CDR3 coding DNA: TGTGCCAGCAGCTTACACCGGGACAGGGTCTACAATGAGCAGTTCTTC.

This clonotype has a count of ten or more. J is TRBJ2-5 and V is TRBV12-3 or TRBV12-4; no clear D gene. CDR3 length: 13 residues. V was pared by 5 bases and J by 5 bases, with 12 bases between. The CDR3, as DNA: TGTGCCAGCAGTCGAAACCTAGGGGAGACCCAGTACTTC. Protein: CASSRNLGETQYF.

This clonotype occurred many times. The J gene is TRBJ2-7, the V gene TRBV6-1; D might be TRBD1 (5 bases). Trimming pared 6 bases from V and 4 bases from J, leaving 13 bases between. This CDR3 has 13 residues. Germline V gene data show CDR1 as MNHNS and CDR2 as SASEGT. Here the CDR3 reads CASSPDRTYEQYF. CDR3 in DNA: TGTGCCAGCAGCCCAGACAGAACATACGAGCAGTACTTC.

The V call is TRBV29-1, the J call TRBJ2-4, with 9 bases that match TRBD2. There are 13 residues in the CDR3. Trimming at V came to 6 bases and at J to 6 bases, leaving 6 bases not matched to a gene. CDR1 is SQVTM and CDR2 is ANQGSEA in the germline V gene. The CDR3 sequence: CSVAGRGGNIQYF. CDR3 DNA sequence: TGCAGCGTCGCTGGGCGGGGGGGAAACATTCAGTACTTC.

The table lists this clonotype with many counts. The chain employs TRBV7-2 and TRBJ2-5, with D possibly being TRBD2 (7 bases). Looked up from germline, CDR1 is SGHTA and CDR2 is FQGNSA. This CDR3 has 14 amino acids. The germline V and J ends were trimmed by 4 bases and 6 bases, with 15 bases remaining between them. CDR3 sequence (DNA): TGTGCCAGCAGCTGGGGGGGGCAGAACAAGACCCAGTACTTC. Protein product: CASSWGGQNKTQYF. Supplemented by reference TRBV7-2 and TRBJ2-5, the full variable domain reads GAGVSQSPSNKVTEKGKDVELRCDPISGHTALYWYRQSLGQGLEFLIYFQGNSAPDKSGLPSDRFSAERTGGSVSTLTIQRTQQEDSAVYLCASSWGGQNKTQYFGPGTRLLVL.

This clonotype turned up a few times. The chain carries TRBV7-8 and TRBJ1-5; D might be TRBD1 (5 bases). The CDR3 is 15 residues long. Germline V lookup: CDR1 SGHVS, CDR2 FQNEAQ. The V and J ends lost 2 bases and 6 bases respectively, with 14 bases between them. The chain's CDR3 is CASSLRNQGSQPQHF. In DNA, the CDR3 is TGTGCCAGCAGCTTAAGAAACCAGGGTAGTCAGCCCCAGCATTTT.

This clonotype appeared many times. The V call is TRBV5-6, the J call TRBJ1-2, with D perhaps TRBD1 (6 bases). The CDR3 is 16 residues long. Trimming shortened V by 3 bases and J by 3 bases, and 18 bases separated the two germline ends. CDR1 and CDR2 from the germline V gene are SGHDT and YYEEEE. The CDR3 protein is CASSYRAQRRDYGYTF. In nucleotides, the CDR3 is TGTGCCAGCAGCTACAGGGCGCAGCGCCGGGACTATGGCTACACCTTC. Supplemented by reference TRBV5-6 and TRBJ1-2, the full variable domain reads DAGVTQSPTHLIKTRGQQVTLRCSPKSGHDTVSWYQQALGQGPQFIFQYYEEEERQRGNFPDRFSGHQFPNYSSELNVNALLLGDSALYLCASSYRAQRRDYGYTFGSGTRLTVV.

CDR3 DNA: TGTGCCAGCAGCGACCCCGACAGGGGATCGTACTATGGCTACACCTTC. Amino acids: CASSDPDRGSYYGYTF. This sequence joins TRBV9 and TRBJ1-2; 8 nucleotides agree with TRBD1. The CDR3 loop spans 16 amino acids. Germline V lookup: CDR1 SGDLS, CDR2 YYNGEE. V lost 3 bases and J lost 3; bases outside the gene matches: 10.

This clonotype was seen at least ten times. V gene TRBV30 combines with J gene TRBJ2-7; either TRBD1 or TRBD2 may supply D (6 bases each). Trimming stripped 0 bases from V and 3 bases from J, with 12 bases between. The CDR3 totals 14 residues. Germline CDR1 reads GTSNPN; CDR2 reads SVGIG (reference sequence). The CDR3 loop is CAWSVGGSGYEQYF. The CDR3, as DNA: TGTGCCTGGAGTGTAGGGGGTAGCGGCTACGAGCAGTACTTC.

The chain has TRBV7-2 and TRBJ2-5; 12 bases map to TRBD2. V dropped 5 bases and J dropped 9; count of bases not matched to a gene: 10. The CDR3 consists of 15 residues. Germline assignment: CDR1 SGHTA and CDR2 FQGNSA. The CDR3 spells CASSLTSGSRGAQYF. The CDR3 nucleotides read TGTGCCAGCAGCCTGACTAGCGGGAGCCGAGGGGCCCAGTACTTC.

V gene TRBV30 combines with J gene TRBJ1-2, with D perhaps TRBD1 (5 bases). The CDR3 runs to 14 residues. CDR1 is GTSNPN, CDR2 SVGIG, per germline (reference sequence). V gave up 1 base and J gave up 8 bases, with 17 bases separating them. In DNA, the CDR3 is TGTGCCTGGAGTGAAGTGGCGGGGACGGGCGGCTACACCTTC. As protein: CAWSEVAGTGGYTF.

Many counts were recorded for this clonotype. V usage is TRBV5-5 and J usage is TRBJ1-2; TRBD1 agrees at 7 bases. Per germline, CDR1 SGHKS and CDR2 YYEKEE (reference sequence). V lost 6 bases, J lost 8 bases, and 10 bases stayed unmatched. The CDR3 has 13 residues. The CDR3 sequence is CASTVTGAAGYTF. In DNA form, the CDR3 reads TGTGCCAGCACCGTTACAGGGGCAGCGGGCTACACCTTC.

This clonotype was recorded many times. DNA for the CDR3: TGTGCCAGCAGAGGTTGGGGGAGGAACGAGCAGTACTTC. This codes for CASRGWGRNEQYF. The V and J genes are TRBV6-5 and TRBJ2-7; TRBD2 is a possible D gene (6 bases). Germline loops: CDR1 MNHEY, CDR2 SVGAGI. Trimming removed 6 bases from V and 5 bases from J, with 14 bases in between. The CDR3 has 13 amino acids.

This clonotype was seen many times. V gene TRBV7-9 combines with J gene TRBJ1-5; 10 bases match TRBD1. This CDR3 contains 14 residues. Per germline, CDR1 SEHNR and CDR2 FQNEAQ (reference sequence). CDR3 bases: TGTGCAACGGGGACAGGGGAGGTTCGGGGGCCCCAGCATTTT. Protein product: CATGTGEVRGPQHF. Full variable domain (outside the CDR3, taken from reference TRBV7-9 and TRBJ1-5): DTGVSQNPRHKITKRGQNVTFRCDPISEHNRLYWYRQTLGQGPEFLTYFQNEAQLEKSRLLSDRFSAERPKGSFSTLEIQRTEQGDSAMYLCATGTGEVRGPQHFGDGTRLSIL.

This clonotype showed up many times. This chain joins TRBV2 and TRBJ2-5, with 7 bases lining up with TRBD1. This CDR3 has 13 residues. V was pared by 5 bases and J by 1 base, with 1 base of the junction left unmatched. Germline V gene data show CDR1 as SNHLY and CDR2 as FYNNEI. The CDR3 loop reads CASSKGAQETQYF. The CDR3 DNA reads TGTGCCAGCAGTAAGGGGGCCCAAGAGACCCAGTACTTC.

This clonotype has at least ten counts. The chain couples TRBV20-1 to TRBJ1-2, with unresolved D. The CDR3 has 15 amino acids. Germline V gene data show CDR1 as DFQATT and CDR2 as SNEGSKA (reference sequence). Trimming stripped 6 bases from V and 5 bases from J, with 22 bases between. This chain's CDR3 is CSAPAQKAHLYGYTF. The CDR3 coding sequence is TGCAGTGCCCCGGCACAGAAGGCCCACCTTTATGGCTACACCTTC.

The gene calls are TRBV29-1 and TRBJ2-7; tentatively, D is TRBD1 (6 bases). CDR1 is SQVTM and CDR2 is ANQGSEA in the germline V gene. The CDR3 has 14 amino acids. Trimming removed 7 bases at V and 0 bases at J, with 16 bases between. The CDR3 here is CSAEITGNSYEQYF. The CDR3 DNA is TGCAGCGCAGAAATCACAGGGAACTCCTACGAGCAGTACTTC.

This clonotype was seen many times. The rearrangement uses TRBV9 and TRBJ2-7; TRBD2 agrees at 11 bases. The trim removed 0 bases at V and 4 bases at J, leaving 3 bases unmatched. The CDR3 extends over 15 amino acids. Germline values: CDR1 SGDLS, CDR2 YYNGEE. CDR3 region: CASSVGLAGGYEQYF. The CDR3 nucleotides read TGTGCCAGCAGCGTAGGTCTAGCGGGAGGTTACGAGCAGTACTTC.

This chain joins TRBV7-9 and TRBJ2-7; 9 bases map to TRBD1. The CDR3 runs to 14 residues. Germline trimming cut 4 bases from V and 5 bases from J; bases unmatched to any gene: 6. CDR1 and CDR2 from the germline V gene are SEHNR and FQNEAQ (reference sequence). This chain's CDR3 is CASSSGTGSDEQYF. For the CDR3, the DNA is TGTGCCAGCAGCTCTGGGACAGGGAGCGACGAGCAGTACTTC. The variable domain in full, with the rest retrieved from reference TRBV7-9 and TRBJ2-7, is DTGVSQNPRHKITKRGQNVTFRCDPISEHNRLYWYRQTLGQGPEFLTYFQNEAQLEKSRLLSDRFSAERPKGSFSTLEIQRTEQGDSAMYLCASSSGTGSDEQYFGPGTRLTVT.